The clone carrying this T cell receptor beta chain has a handful of counts. The sample originates from a study of blood T cells in healthy people across ages. A sample-barcoded 5' primer and a J-beta primer mix were used in a second PCR of roughly 6 to 11 cycles. MiXCR, run by TCRdb on the 5' RACE reads, gives a single entry per CDR3 protein. The repertoire holds about 640,000 distinct CDR3 sequences, with 40% to 50% as singletons. CDR3 size: 16 residues. In germline, CDR1 is SEHNR, CDR2 FQNEAQ (reference sequence). With 3 bases removed from V and 1 base from J, the gap between germline ends came to 15 bases.

The material sequenced was blood. The chain couples TRBV7-9 to TRBJ1-1, with D possibly being TRBD1 (5 bases). This TCR was sampled from a man aged 80 or over in good health. The CDR3 region has the DNA TGTGCCAGCAGCTTCTATAGACAGCGAGAGAACACTGAAGCTTTCTTT. Translation: CASSFYRQRENTEAFF.